One sample yielded the 8 T cell receptor beta chains listed below, sequenced in a study of T cell repertoires in cytomegalovirus infection. TCRdb fed the reads into MiXCR, producing one record per CDR3 protein. The table has hundreds of thousands of distinct CDR3 sequences, less than 35% seen once; the top ten hold about 14%. Their target antigens are unknown. The sequenced sample was cultured CD8+ T cells from PBMCs, obtained from culture after CMV antigen stimulation. The receptors come from a human donor in good health (CMV status not recorded). Some clones in this sample may be carry-over from other donors' samples.

Only a few counts were recorded for this clonotype. The chain combines TRBV7-8 with TRBJ1-1, with unresolved D. The CDR3 is made up of 16 amino acids. Trimming stripped 1 base from V and 0 bases from J, with 12 bases between. Germline CDR1 SGHVS, CDR2 FQNEAQ. Here the CDR3 reads CASSLGREGMNTEAFF. The DNA of the CDR3 is TGTGCCAGCAGCTTAGGACGCGAGGGAATGAACACTGAAGCTTTCTTT.

This clonotype was seen a few times. The rearrangement uses TRBV7-2 and TRBJ2-1; TRBD2 matches at 7 bases. The CDR3 runs to 17 residues. Germline CDR1 is SGHTA and CDR2 is FQGNSA. J was trimmed by 8 bases and V by 4 bases; bases with no gene match: 17. This chain's CDR3 is CASSSFLLAPKGHEQFF. CDR3 DNA sequence: TGTGCCAGCAGCTCCTTTCTACTAGCGCCGAAGGGGCATGAGCAGTTCTTC.

This clonotype appeared a few times. The chain joins TRBV6-1 to TRBJ2-3, with D possibly being TRBD2 (6 bases). Trimming took 9 bases from V and 4 from J, leaving 11 bases between them. CDR1 is MNHNS and CDR2 is SASEGT in the germline V gene. This CDR3 region has 12 residues. The CDR3 region has the DNA TGTGCCAGTGGGTGGAGGGCAGATACGCAGTATTTT. Protein: CASGWRADTQYF.

Only a few counts were recorded for this clonotype. The chain combines TRBV5-1 with TRBJ1-4; no definite D call. Trimming pared 3 bases from V and 7 bases from J, leaving 19 bases between. The germline V gene encodes CDR1 SGHRS and CDR2 YFSETQ. The CDR3 covers 16 residues. CDR3 nucleotide sequence: TGCGCCAGCAGCTCCACGGGTGGATCTAGGAGTGAAAAACTGTTTTTT. This codes for CASSSTGGSRSEKLFF.

In this sample, this clonotype turned up a few times. The J gene is TRBJ2-7, the V gene TRBV5-6; TRBD1 might be the D (5 bases). V was cut by 2 bases and J by 6 bases, with 9 bases left in between. The germline gives CDR1 SGHDT, CDR2 YYEEEE. The CDR3 has 12 residues. This CDR3 is CASSLGRGEQYF. The CDR3 nucleotides are TGTGCCAGCAGCTTAGGTAGGGGCGAGCAGTACTTC. Combining the CDR3 with reference TRBV5-6 and TRBJ2-7 gives the whole variable domain DAGVTQSPTHLIKTRGQQVTLRCSPKSGHDTVSWYQQALGQGPQFIFQYYEEEERQRGNFPDRFSGHQFPNYSSELNVNALLLGDSALYLCASSLGRGEQYFGPGTRLTVT.

The rearrangement links TRBV4-3 to TRBJ1-2; D is uncertain. Germline values: CDR1 LGHNA, CDR2 YSLEER. The CDR3 covers 15 residues. V was shortened by 6 bases and J by 7 bases, with 21 bases between the two germline ends. The CDR3, as DNA: TGCGCCAGCAGGGAGAGATGGGATACTACCGCTGGCTACACCTTC. Translation: CASRERWDTTAGYTF.

The V and J genes are TRBV29-1 and TRBJ2-1; TRBD2 matches 7 bases. The length of the CDR3 is 14 residues. Germline CDR1 SQVTM, CDR2 ANQGSEA. V shed 4 bases, J shed 5 bases, and the junction held 8 bases outside the gene matches. CDR3 sequence: CSVAFSGLNNEQFF. CDR3 coding DNA: TGCAGCGTTGCGTTTAGCGGGCTCAACAATGAGCAGTTCTTC.

The rearrangement links TRBV20-1 to TRBJ1-2, with TRBD1 matching 10 bases. The ends lost 5 bases at V and 1 base at J; junction bases unmatched: 4. The CDR3 has 14 residues. Germline lookup yields CDR1 DFQATT and CDR2 SNEGSKA (reference sequence). Here the CDR3 reads CSASGTGDNYGYTF. The CDR3 region has the DNA TGCAGTGCTTCCGGGACAGGGGATAACTATGGCTACACCTTC.